What follows describes a single T cell receptor (beta chain). Its antigen remains unidentified. Receptor libraries were prepared by the immunoSEQ multiplex PCR assay. The multiplex PCR relied on a mix of 60 forward primers for TCR Vbeta segments and 13 reverse primers for TCR Jbeta segments. The CDR3 region of rearranged TCR beta genes was amplified from genomic DNA by a multiplex PCR assay. Amplified TCR beta libraries were sequenced as 87-base-pair reads on the Illumina HiSeq System. The paper's data handling went like this. A later analysis tallied about 77 million unique TCR beta chains across the 700 or so repertoires, and approximately 11 million of those chains were shared by two or more donors. Raw reads were error-corrected and collapsed into unique sequences by a nearest-neighbor algorithm in which closely related sequences were merged to remove PCR and sequencing errors. Alignment of CDR3 sequences to IMGT reference sequences was used to assign V, D and J gene segments. For a sequence to be retained, a match of at least six nucleotides was required to both a V gene segment and a J gene segment. Rearrangements were called productive when the CDR3 lacked stop codons and stayed in frame with V and J; all others were non-productive. CDR3 was defined according to IMGT convention as the region running from the second conserved V-encoded cysteine to the conserved J-encoded phenylalanine. The earlier analysis of some 540 of the donors excluded any sequence lacking an unambiguous match to a single V gene segment. In an earlier analysis of approximately 550 of the donors, V segments were called functional above 56.7% productive rearrangements and were called segregating when the between-donor standard deviation exceeded 5%. A statistical classification framework was built to diagnose cytomegalovirus status from the catalog of TCR beta chain sequences. In a later analysis, V and J genes were assigned by comparing TCR nucleotide sequences against IMGT/GENE-DB human TR gene sequences. A later analysis assigned CDR3 sequences and most-parsimonious VDJ recombination scenarios with the TCRdist pipeline. A later analysis defined each TCR beta chain by its CDR3 amino acid sequence plus V-gene family, and excluded reads lacking a unique V-gene family. A later analysis removed 550 to 700 highly shared, low-generation-probability nucleotide sequences to deal with suspected cross-contamination and a sequencing artifact. In a later analysis, a clonal expansion index for each public chain was calculated from normalized within-repertoire ranks of inferred template counts. In a later analysis, generation probabilities were computed using a VDJ recombination model fitted to out-of-frame rearrangements, and the results were checked against IGoR. A later analysis scored TCR-TCR, TCR-HLA and TCR-CMV co-occurrence with hypergeometric tests, applying a repertoire-size bias correction to TCR pairs. In a later analysis, false discovery rates were estimated by permuting HLA or CMV assignments 20 times. A later analysis grouped co-occurring TCRs with DBSCAN, adding TCRdist sequence similarity when clustering within HLA-allele-positive subsets. For co-occurrence clustering, repertoires with fewer than 30,000 or more than 120,000 public chains were excluded, along with roughly 5 repertoires with anomalous nucleotide sharing. TCRdb took this table from immuneACCESS and kept in-frame rearrangements with V and J called. Such tables lack part of the clones; where checked against another copy, unresolved V genes explain under half of the gap, and the rest is unexplained. V and J calls and clone size are as listed in that table; D and trimming were resolved from the DNA. This sample's table lists about 160,000 clones. The ten largest clones add up to 1.3% of the sample.

Taken from the germline V gene, the CDR1 and CDR2 loops are LGHNA and YNFKEQ. The CDR3 covers 17 residues, taking in both the cysteine and the phenylalanine. The sequence is cut down to CDR3 DNA, 51 bases in frame from base 1. V is clipped by 3 bases and J by 10 bases, and the sequence between their germline boundaries is 25 bases long. This entry comes from a study of cytomegalovirus exposure and HLA in healthy donors (TCRdb year 2017). A note on the overall study: An earlier analysis of about 530 of the donors reported 276 Gb of sequence data and approximately 120 million unique TCR beta sequences obtained from around 180 million T cells. An early release that covered 500 to 800 HLA-typed donors contained approximately 290 gigabases of sequencing data and tens of millions of unique TCR sequences. Among the roughly 430 genotyped donors, approximately 76% belonged to the genetic ancestry cluster associated with self-reported Caucasian donors. The study was designed to test whether signatures of past pathogen exposure could be identified by cataloging public T cell receptors. The T cell repertoires of roughly 660 subjects were profiled by immunosequencing and related to cytomegalovirus serostatus. In addition to the first cohort of several hundred subjects, a separate validation cohort of some 120 different subjects was used. The study combined high-throughput TCR immunosequencing, statistical association of individual TCRs with disease status, and machine learning to predict cytomegalovirus infection status. To study patterns of TCR occurrence, a later analysis re-analyzed previously published TCR beta repertoires from under 750 donors and added high-resolution HLA genotyping. Rather than drawing on any new phenotypic data, the later analysis identified candidate immune exposures from TCR beta sequences and the way those sequences occurred across donors. An earlier analysis of around 580 of the donors used high-throughput TCR beta sequencing to judge whether each TCR beta V gene segment behaved as functional or pseudogenic. Donor age, sex, ethnicity and CMV serostatus were collected together with the repertoire data. Genome-wide SNP genotypes for about 60% of the roughly 670 donors were used in a later genetic analysis, which treated that subset as a discovery cohort. Every discovery cohort repertoire had been produced on one sequencing platform. HLA typing covered class I and class II loci at four-digit resolution. Typing coverage varied by locus: about 620-630 donors for A, B, C, DRB1 and DQB1; roughly 500 for DQA1; about 600 for DPA1; roughly 450 for DPB1. Several DR-DQ haplotypes were treated as single units for association and clustering because of strong linkage in the cohort. Among a few hundred genotyped donors of the cohort, an average of 235,054 unique TCR beta nucleotide sequences were sequenced per donor, roughly a sixth of them non-productive. The study at large found these results: Most TCR sequences were observed very rarely across donors, whereas some public TCRs were present in many individuals. The 87-base-pair reads could not distinguish some IMGT-functional V segments, including TRBV6-2 and TRBV6-3, so those segments were excluded. A later analysis associated some 17,000 TCR beta sequences with specific HLA alleles at a false discovery rate of 0.05. When HLA alleles, especially DR and DQ, strongly co-occurred, TCR associations were difficult to assign to individual alleles. A later genetic analysis reported fewer N-insertions in productive TCRs among donors in an Asian-associated ancestry cluster than the roughly 700-donor mean. Linkage disequilibrium might explain the correlated functional status among segregating V segments, but an unknown experimental factor could not be excluded. A further reported finding was that TCR beta sequences accurately predicted the HLA-A and HLA-B alleles for most subjects in the first cohort. CMV serostatus was the only immune exposure information available for the cohort. Sequencing depth was assumed to be roughly uniform across donors in the presence/absence analyses, though that assumption may not hold. The authors suggested that the approach could potentially be extended to other disease states and immunological phenotypes. V-gene and J-gene trimming of TCR beta chains was associated with a missense DCLRE1C variant in a later genetic analysis, and the association was replicated in an independent cohort. Cytomegalovirus status was reported to be diagnosed by the classifier with high specificity and sensitivity in both the original and validation cohorts. According to a later analysis, TCR association rates differed among HLA loci, with DRB1 alleles showing the most associated TCRs and HLA-C alleles showing the fewest. In vitro tests confirmed that three of the cytomegalovirus-associated TCR beta chains recognize cytomegalovirus antigens. In an earlier analysis of some 500 of the donors, most TCR beta V segments were observed in productive rearrangements about 90% or about 30% of the time, broadly matching IMGT annotations. A group of highly shared sequence variants was considered likely to be a technical artifact of the sequencing pipeline. According to a later analysis, parvovirus B19, influenza, CMV and Epstein-Barr virus appeared linked to several top co-occurrence clusters. HLA typing was unavailable for some donors at each locus, so association tests used only the typed subset. Over 15 rarely observed V segments, including chromosome 9 orphons, were excluded from the earlier analysis of some 590 of the donors because counts were too low. In a later analysis, HLA-associated TCR beta chains were found to be more clonally expanded and to have lower generation probabilities than equally common non-associated chains. A total of some 180 TCR beta chains were listed by the study as associated with cytomegalovirus. In this cohort, only TCR beta chains were sequenced, and detectable features were limited by the absence of alpha or paired-chain data. In a later analysis, most CMV-associated TCR beta chains were found to appear HLA-restricted, with HLA associations seemingly driven largely by CMV exposure.

The cohort was made up of 666 healthy bone marrow donors. At the time of sampling, every cohort member was nominally healthy, though immune exposures that went unrecorded were likely present. The donor was CMV seronegative and belonged to the group of more than 300 seronegative cohort members. Each donor provided a peripheral blood sample, and peripheral blood mononuclear cells were used for TCR beta sequencing. Genomic DNA extraction from the blood cell samples was performed with the Qiagen DNeasy Blood Extraction Kit. The TCR sequence derives from a woman aged 55-70 years in good health and CMV-seronegative. Sequenced sample: PBMCs. The chain links TRBV4-2 with TRBJ1-3; matching of 6 bases hints at TRBD1 as the D gene. The bases are TGTGCCAGCAGCCACGGAAGAGGCAGGGGCCCTCCTCTTACCATATATTTT. It is translated as CASSHGRGRGPPLTIYF.